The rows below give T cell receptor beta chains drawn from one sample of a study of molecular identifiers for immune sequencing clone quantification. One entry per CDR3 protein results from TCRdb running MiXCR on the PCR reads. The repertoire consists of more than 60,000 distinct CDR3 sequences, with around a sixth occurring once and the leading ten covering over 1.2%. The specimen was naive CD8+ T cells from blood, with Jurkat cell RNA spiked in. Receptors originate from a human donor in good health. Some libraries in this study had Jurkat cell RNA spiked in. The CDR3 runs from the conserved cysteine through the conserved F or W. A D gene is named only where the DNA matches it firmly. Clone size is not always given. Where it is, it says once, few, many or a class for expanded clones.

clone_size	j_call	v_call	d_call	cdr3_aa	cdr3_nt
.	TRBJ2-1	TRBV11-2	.	CASNLNTRDGPYNEQFF	TGTGCCAGCAACTTAAACACAAGGGACGGACCCTACAATGAGCAGTTCTTC
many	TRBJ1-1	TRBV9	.	CASSVGARGRDEAFF	TGTGCCAGCAGCGTAGGGGCTCGGGGGCGAGATGAAGCTTTCTTT
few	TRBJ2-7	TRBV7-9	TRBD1	CASSPRDRSSYEQYF	TGTGCCAGCAGCCCCAGGGACAGATCATCCTACGAGCAGTACTTC
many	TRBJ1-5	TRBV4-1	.	CASSRYGGGNQPQHF	TGCGCCAGCAGCCGCTACGGGGGGGGCAATCAGCCCCAGCATTTT
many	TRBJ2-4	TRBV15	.	CATRDAKNIQYF	TGTGCCACCAGGGACGCCAAAAACATTCAGTACTTC
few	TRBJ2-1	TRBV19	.	CASSLLVWTEVNEQFF	TGTGCCAGTAGTTTATTGGTCTGGACGGAGGTCAATGAGCAGTTCTTC
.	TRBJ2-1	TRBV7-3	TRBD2	CASSLIAGEYNEQFF	TGTGCCAGCAGCTTAATCGCGGGAGAATACAATGAGCAGTTCTTC
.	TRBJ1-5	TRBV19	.	CASSTAGDSNQPQHF	TGTGCCAGTAGTACGGCCGGGGACAGCAATCAGCCCCAGCATTTT
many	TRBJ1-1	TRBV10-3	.	CAISESRYNTEAFF	TGTGCCATCAGTGAGTCACGATATAACACTGAAGCTTTCTTT
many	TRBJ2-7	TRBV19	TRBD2	CASSALADSYEQYF	TGTGCCAGTAGTGCACTAGCGGATTCCTACGAGCAGTACTTC
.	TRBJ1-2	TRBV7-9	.	CASSATVNYGYTF	TGTGCCAGCAGCGCGACAGTAAACTATGGCTACACCTTC
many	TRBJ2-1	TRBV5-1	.	CASAGLPGYNEQFF	TGCGCCAGCGCGGGCCTCCCTGGATACAATGAGCAGTTCTTC
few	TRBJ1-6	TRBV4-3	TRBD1	CASSQDPGQESPLHF	TGCGCCAGCAGCCAAGATCCCGGACAGGAATCACCCCTCCACTTT
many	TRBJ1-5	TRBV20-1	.	CSASREHNLNQPQHF	TGCAGTGCTAGTAGGGAGCATAATCTCAATCAGCCCCAGCATTTT
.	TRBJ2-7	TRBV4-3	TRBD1	CASSQDRTGAYEQYF	TGCGCCAGCAGCCAAGATAGGACAGGGGCCTACGAGCAGTACTTC
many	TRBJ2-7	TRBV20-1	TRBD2	CSARVAGGPIGEQYF	TGCAGTGCTAGGGTAGCGGGAGGGCCTATCGGCGAGCAGTACTTC
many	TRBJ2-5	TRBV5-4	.	CASSFGLGLQETQYF	TGTGCCAGCAGCTTTGGTCTAGGTCTCCAAGAGACCCAGTACTTC
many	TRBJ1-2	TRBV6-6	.	CASSSGGMNYGYTF	TGTGCCAGCAGTTCGGGGGGAATGAACTATGGCTACACCTTC
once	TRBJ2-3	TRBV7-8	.	CAGSLLAGDIDTQYF	TGTGCCGGCAGCTTACTAGCAGGAGATATAGATACGCAGTATTTT
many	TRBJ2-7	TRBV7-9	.	CASSSGSRLEQYF	TGTGCCAGCAGCTCGGGTTCCCGACTCGAGCAGTACTTC
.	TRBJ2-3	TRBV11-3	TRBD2	CASNGLAVGRPTDTQYF	TGTGCCAGCAACGGACTAGCGGTAGGGCGCCCCACAGATACGCAGTATTTT
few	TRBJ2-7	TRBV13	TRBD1	CASSAIGTGGYEQYF	TGTGCCAGCAGCGCTATCGGGACAGGGGGTTACGAGCAGTACTTC
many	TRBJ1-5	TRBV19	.	CATLPPGPGVQHF	TGTGCCACCCTCCCCCCGGGACCGGGAGTCCAGCATTTT
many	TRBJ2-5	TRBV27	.	CASSLQAGVGRIETQYF	TGTGCCAGCAGTTTACAGGCTGGGGTCGGTCGTATTGAGACCCAGTACTTC
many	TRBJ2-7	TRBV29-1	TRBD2	CSVSSGSLYEQYF	TGCAGCGTCTCTAGCGGGAGTTTGTACGAGCAGTACTTC
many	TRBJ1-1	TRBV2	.	CARYFAGTTEAFF	TGTGCCAGATACTTCGCAGGGACCACTGAAGCTTTCTTT
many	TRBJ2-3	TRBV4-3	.	CASSREWADTQYF	TGCGCCAGCAGCCGGGAGTGGGCAGATACGCAGTATTTT
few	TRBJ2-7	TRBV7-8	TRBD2	CASSLGLAEAYEQYF	TGTGCCAGCAGCTTAGGACTAGCGGAAGCCTACGAGCAGTACTTC
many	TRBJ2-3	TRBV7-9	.	CASSLAPSTRTDTQYF	TGTGCCAGCAGCTTAGCCCCTAGCACGCGCACAGATACGCAGTATTTT
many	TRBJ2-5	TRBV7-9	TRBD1	CASSSDRGHQETQYF	TGTGCCAGCAGCTCGGACAGGGGTCACCAAGAGACCCAGTACTTC
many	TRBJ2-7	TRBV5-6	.	CASSQGLYVEQYF	TGTGCCAGCAGCCAAGGATTGTACGTCGAGCAGTACTTC
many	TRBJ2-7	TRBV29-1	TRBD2	CSVEGLAERSSYEQYF	TGCAGCGTTGAAGGACTAGCGGAGAGGAGCTCCTACGAGCAGTACTTC
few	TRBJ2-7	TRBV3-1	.	CASSPRAVAYEQYF	TGTGCCAGCAGCCCCCGGGCTGTGGCCTACGAGCAGTACTTC
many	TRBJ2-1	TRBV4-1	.	CASSPGGNEQFF	TGCGCCAGCAGTCCCGGGGGTAATGAGCAGTTCTTC
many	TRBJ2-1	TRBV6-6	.	CASSYFRRDKSTYEQFF	TGTGCCAGCAGTTACTTCCGCCGGGACAAGAGTACTTATGAGCAGTTCTTC
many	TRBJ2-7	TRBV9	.	CASSVGGPLYEQYF	TGTGCCAGCAGCGTGGGGGGCCCCCTCTACGAGCAGTACTTC
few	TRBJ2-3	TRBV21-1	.	CARKAGESDTQYF	TGTGCCCGCAAGGCGGGAGAATCAGATACGCAGTATTTT
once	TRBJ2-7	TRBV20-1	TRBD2	CSAKGRAGDYEQCF	TGCAGTGCTAAAGGGCGCGCGGGAGACTACGAGCAGTGCTTC
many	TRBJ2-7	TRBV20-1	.	CSARDRPGNYEQYF	TGCAGTGCTAGAGACCGGCCGGGGAACTACGAGCAGTACTTC
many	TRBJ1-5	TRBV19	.	CASKFGGGQPQHF	TGTGCCAGTAAATTCGGCGGTGGCCAGCCCCAGCATTTT
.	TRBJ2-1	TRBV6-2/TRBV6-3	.	CASSYIGGDCDNEQFF	TGTGCCAGCAGTTATATCGGCGGGGACTGTGACAATGAGCAGTTCTTC
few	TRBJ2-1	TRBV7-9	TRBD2	CASSSPRTSGKYNEQFF	TGTGCCAGCAGCTCACCTCGTACTAGCGGGAAGTACAATGAGCAGTTCTTC
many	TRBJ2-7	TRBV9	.	CASSVGGSSYEQYF	TGTGCCAGCAGCGTAGGGGGTAGCTCCTACGAGCAGTACTTC
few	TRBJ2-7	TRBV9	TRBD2	CASSVTGTSSYEQYF	TGTGCCAGCAGCGTAACCGGGACTAGCTCCTACGAGCAGTACTTC
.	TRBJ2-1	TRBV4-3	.	CASSQDGGSGIYNGQFF	TGCGCCAGCAGCCAAGATGGCGGTAGCGGCATATACAATGGGCAGTTCTTC
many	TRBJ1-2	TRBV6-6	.	CASSVNYGYTF	TGTGCCAGCAGTGTGAACTATGGCTACACCTTC
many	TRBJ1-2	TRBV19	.	CASMHRGYTF	TGTGCCAGTATGCACCGTGGCTACACCTTC
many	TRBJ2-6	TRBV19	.	CASRIRGSGANVLTF	TGTGCCAGTCGAATAAGGGGTTCTGGGGCCAACGTCCTGACTTTC
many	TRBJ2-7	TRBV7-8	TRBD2	CASSTTSGGYEQYF	TGTGCCAGCAGCACAACTAGCGGGGGATACGAGCAGTACTTC
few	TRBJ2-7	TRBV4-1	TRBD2	CASSPLGSGSHEQYF	TGCGCCAGCAGCCCCCTGGGGAGCGGGAGCCACGAGCAGTACTTC
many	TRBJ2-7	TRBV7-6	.	CASSPPDSYEQYF	TGTGCCAGCAGCCCGCCCGACTCCTACGAGCAGTACTTC
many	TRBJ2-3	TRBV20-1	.	CSARDDRYDPLTDTQYF	TGCAGTGCTAGAGATGACCGTTATGATCCCCTAACAGATACGCAGTATTTT
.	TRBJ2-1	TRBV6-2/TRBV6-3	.	CASSYSSTLARGAGEQFF	TGTGCCAGCAGTTACTCGAGTACACTGGCGAGGGGGGCGGGTGAGCAGTTCTTC
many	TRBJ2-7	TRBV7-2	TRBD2	CASSLSTLAGAEQYF	TGTGCCAGCAGCTTAAGTACACTAGCGGGAGCCGAGCAGTACTTC
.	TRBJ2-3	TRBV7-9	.	CAGASSTDTQYF	TGTGCCGGGGCTTCTAGCACAGATACGCAGTATTTT
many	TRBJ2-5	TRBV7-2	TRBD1	CASSLGTGLHRTQYF	TGTGCCAGCAGCTTAGGGACAGGGTTGCATAGGACCCAGTACTTC